The text below deals with one T cell receptor beta chain. The antigen remains undetermined. This PCR relied on a set of 60 Vbeta primers and 13 Jbeta primers. Clones were read by immunoSEQ multiplex PCR, and TCRdb kept only the in-frame ones, dropping some. The sample has 90,000 to 150,000 clones; roughly 76% are singletons. The data originate from a study of cytomegalovirus exposure and HLA in healthy donors. Notes on the study in general: When the data were analyzed later, several of the most significant clusters appeared to be linked to common viral pathogens. Highest at DRB1 and lowest at HLA-C, TCR association rates differed among HLA loci in a later analysis. The study designated 164 TCR beta chains cytomegalovirus-associated. Clonal expansion, a later analysis showed, was greater in HLA-associated TCR beta chains than in equally common others.

This CDR3 has 16 amino acids. Germline V gene data show CDR1 as SGHVS and CDR2 as FNYEAQ. V dropped 4 bases and J dropped 0 bases, with 14 bases sitting between them. This clonotype originated in a man aged 50-59 years in good health and CMV-seropositive. Sequenced: PBMCs. The chain is built from TRBV7-6 and TRBJ2-3, with D possibly TRBD2 on 6 matching bases. The CDR3 spells CASSWRRGDSTDTQYF. DNA of the CDR3: TGTGCCAGCAGCTGGCGGCGGGGAGACAGCACAGATACGCAGTATTTT.